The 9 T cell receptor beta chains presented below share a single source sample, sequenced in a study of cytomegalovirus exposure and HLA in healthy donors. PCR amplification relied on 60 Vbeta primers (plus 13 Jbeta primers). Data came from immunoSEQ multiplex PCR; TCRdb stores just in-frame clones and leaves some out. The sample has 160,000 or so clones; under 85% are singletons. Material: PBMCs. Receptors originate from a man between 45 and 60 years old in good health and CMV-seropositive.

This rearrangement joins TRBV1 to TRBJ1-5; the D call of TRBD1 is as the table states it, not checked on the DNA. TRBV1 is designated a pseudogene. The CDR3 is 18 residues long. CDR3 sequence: CTSSHPLTGIGSNQPQHF. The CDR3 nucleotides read TGCACCAGCAGCCACCCCCTGACAGGGATCGGGAGCAATCAGCCCCAGCATTTT.

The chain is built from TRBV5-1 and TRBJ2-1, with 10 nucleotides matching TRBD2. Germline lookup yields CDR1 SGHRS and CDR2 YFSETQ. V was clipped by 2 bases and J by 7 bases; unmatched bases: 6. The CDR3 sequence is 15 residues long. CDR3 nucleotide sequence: TGCGCCAGCAGCTTTACTAGCGGGGCAGTGAATGAGCAGTTCTTC. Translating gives CASSFTSGAVNEQFF.

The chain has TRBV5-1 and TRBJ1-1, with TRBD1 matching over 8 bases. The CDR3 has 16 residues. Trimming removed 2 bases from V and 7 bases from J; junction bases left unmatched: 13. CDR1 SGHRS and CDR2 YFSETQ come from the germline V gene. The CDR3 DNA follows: TGCGCCAGCAGCTTCCACCCGACAGGGGTGGTCGGTGAAGCTTTCTTT. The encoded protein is CASSFHPTGVVGEAFF.

The CDR3 loop reads CSVPRDTEAFF. CDR3 bases: TGCAGCGTCCCCAGGGACACTGAAGCTTTCTTT. The chain uses TRBV29-1 and TRBJ1-1, with D possibly being TRBD1 (5 bases). The CDR3 is 11 amino acids. Trimming pared 6 bases from V and 3 bases from J, leaving 8 bases between. Germline loops: CDR1 SQVTM, CDR2 ANQGSEA.

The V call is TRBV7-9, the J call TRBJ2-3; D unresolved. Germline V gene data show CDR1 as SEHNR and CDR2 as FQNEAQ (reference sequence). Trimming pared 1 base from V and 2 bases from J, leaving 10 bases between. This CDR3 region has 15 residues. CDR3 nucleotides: TGTGCCAGCAGCTTAGTGGTAACACCCACAGATACGCAGTATTTT. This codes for CASSLVVTPTDTQYF. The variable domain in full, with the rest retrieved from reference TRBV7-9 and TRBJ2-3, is DTGVSQNPRHKITKRGQNVTFRCDPISEHNRLYWYRQTLGQGPEFLTYFQNEAQLEKSRLLSDRFSAERPKGSFSTLEIQRTEQGDSAMYLCASSLVVTPTDTQYFGPGTRLTVL.

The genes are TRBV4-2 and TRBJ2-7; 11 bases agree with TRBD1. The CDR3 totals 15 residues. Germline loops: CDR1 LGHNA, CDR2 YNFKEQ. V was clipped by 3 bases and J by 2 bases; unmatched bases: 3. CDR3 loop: CASSQGQGVTYEQYF. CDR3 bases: TGTGCCAGCAGCCAGGGACAGGGGGTCACCTACGAGCAGTACTTC.

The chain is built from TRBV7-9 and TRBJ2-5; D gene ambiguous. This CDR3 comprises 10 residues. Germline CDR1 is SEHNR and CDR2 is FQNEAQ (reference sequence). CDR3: CGLEGETQYF. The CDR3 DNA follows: TGTGGCCTAGAAGGAGAGACCCAGTACTTC.

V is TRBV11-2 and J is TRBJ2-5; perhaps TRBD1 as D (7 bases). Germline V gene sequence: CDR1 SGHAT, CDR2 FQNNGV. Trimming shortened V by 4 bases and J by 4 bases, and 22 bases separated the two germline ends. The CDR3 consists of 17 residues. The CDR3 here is CASSSRGASDGAETQYF. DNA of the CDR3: TGTGCCAGCAGCTCCAGGGGGGCCTCAGATGGCGCAGAGACCCAGTACTTC.

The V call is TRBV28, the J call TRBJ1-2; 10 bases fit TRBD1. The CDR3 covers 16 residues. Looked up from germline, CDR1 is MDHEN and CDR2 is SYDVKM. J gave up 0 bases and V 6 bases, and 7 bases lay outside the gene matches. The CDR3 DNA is TGTGCCAGCAGAGACAGGGGACAGGGGACTAACTATGGCTACACCTTC. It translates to CASRDRGQGTNYGYTF.